The 17 T cell receptor beta chains given below trace back to one sample, sequenced in a study of cytomegalovirus exposure and HLA in healthy donors. PCR primers comprised 60 Vbeta and 13 Jbeta primers. Sequencing was performed with immunoSEQ multiplex PCR; in TCRdb, only in-frame clones are kept and a portion is missing. This sample contains tens of thousands of clones. The sequenced material came from PBMCs. The receptors originated from a female donor in good health and CMV-seronegative.

The gene calls are TRBV9 and TRBJ2-2; a possible D gene is TRBD2 (6 bases). Deletions cut 0 bases from V and 9 bases from J, with 12 bases between. The CDR3 extends over 14 amino acids. Looked up from germline, CDR1 is SGDLS and CDR2 is YYNGEE. The CDR3 DNA is TGTGCCAGCAGCGTAGCTTCGGGAGTTAGGGAGCTGTTTTTT. Its translation is CASSVASGVRELFF.

The CDR3 region is CASKRGQLDSPLHF. The CDR3 nucleotides read TGTGCCAGCAAGCGGGGACAACTTGATTCACCCCTCCACTTT. This rearrangement joins TRBV6-5 to TRBJ1-6; D might be TRBD1 (6 bases). This CDR3 has 14 residues. Germline CDR1 is MNHEY and CDR2 is SVGAGI. Trimming pared 7 bases from V and 8 bases from J, leaving 15 bases between.

The CDR3 spells CASRHRTGINTEAFF. As DNA, the CDR3 is TGTGCCAGCAGGCATCGGACAGGGATAAACACTGAAGCTTTCTTT. The rearrangement links TRBV25-1 to TRBJ1-1; 8 bases agree with TRBD1. After removal of 6 bases from V and 2 bases from J, the junction contained 8 bases not matched to a gene. The CDR3 is made up of 15 amino acids. Germline values: CDR1 MGHDK, CDR2 SYGVNS.

Concerning this clone: One junction end does not reproduce the germline sequence, and a read error may be involved. V and J are TRBV7-9 and TRBJ2-7; tentatively, D is TRBD1 (5 bases). The CDR3 covers 10 residues. CDR1 and CDR2 from the germline V gene are SEHNR and FQNEAQ (reference sequence). The CDR3 sequence: CASSIDSMHF. The CDR3 DNA sequence: TGTGCCAGCAGTATAGACAGTATGCACTTC.

This sequence joins TRBV25-1 and TRBJ1-4; D is possibly TRBD1 (5 bases). This CDR3 has 15 residues. CDR1 and CDR2 from the germline V gene are MGHDK and SYGVNS. V was shortened by 1 base and J by 8 bases, with 14 bases between the two germline ends. Here the CDR3 DNA reads TGTGCCAGCAGTGAATGGGGGGAAGCGGCCGAAAAACTGTTTTTT. This sequence encodes CASSEWGEAAEKLFF.

The chain combines TRBV5-1 with TRBJ2-2; D perhaps matches TRBD2 (6 bases). Germline-derived CDR1 and CDR2 are SGHRS and YFSETQ. V lost 6 bases, J lost 8 bases, and 20 bases lay in between. This CDR3 spans 15 amino acids. The CDR3 nucleotides read TGCGCCAGCACCCTTGGGGAGGCCTTCGCGGGGGAGCTGTTTTTT. It is translated as CASTLGEAFAGELFF.

The chain carries TRBV6-1 and TRBJ1-1; 7 bases fit TRBD1. J was trimmed by 1 base and V by 6 bases; bases with no gene match: 8. This CDR3 has 15 amino acids. CDR1 and CDR2 (germline): MNHNS, SASEGT. The CDR3 spells CASSESGGANTEAFF. The CDR3 bases are TGTGCCAGCAGCGAATCAGGGGGAGCGAACACTGAAGCTTTCTTT.

The chain employs TRBV18 and TRBJ1-3; TRBD1 might be the D (5 bases). Germline CDR1 reads KGHSH; CDR2 reads LQKENI. The CDR3 contains 14 residues. The V and J ends lost 5 bases and 0 bases respectively, with 8 bases between them. The CDR3: CASSKDSSGNTIYF. As DNA, the CDR3 is TGTGCCAGCTCAAAAGACAGCTCTGGAAACACCATATATTTT.

By frequency, this clone registers medium-sized. This chain joins TRBV4-2 and TRBJ2-6; possibly TRBD2 for D (5 bases). The CDR3 contains 16 residues. Germline lookup yields CDR1 LGHNA and CDR2 YNFKEQ. V lost 1 base and J lost 0, with 7 bases in between. The DNA of the CDR3 is TGTGCCAGCAGCCAAGGAGGGATCTCTGGGGCCAACGTCCTGACTTTC. Its translation is CASSQGGISGANVLTF.

The chain is built from TRBV7-9 and TRBJ2-1, with 10 bases that match TRBD2. Trimming removed 3 bases from V and 4 bases from J; junction bases left unmatched: 0. This CDR3 has 14 residues. Looked up from germline, CDR1 is SEHNR and CDR2 is FQNEAQ (reference sequence). CDR3 loop: CASSFSGGYNEQFF. Here the CDR3 DNA reads TGTGCCAGCAGCTTTAGCGGGGGGTACAATGAGCAGTTCTTC.

V and J are TRBV5-1 and TRBJ1-4, with a tentative D call TRBD1 (6 bases). Germline lookup yields CDR1 SGHRS and CDR2 YFSETQ. V dropped 3 bases and J dropped 3 bases, with 15 bases sitting between them. The CDR3 runs to 16 residues. CDR3 protein: CASSSLVGAANEKLFF. DNA of the CDR3: TGCGCCAGCAGCTCGTTAGTGGGGGCTGCTAATGAAAAACTGTTTTTT.

This chain links TRBV5-8 with TRBJ2-5, with 10 bases that match TRBD1. J lost 3 bases, V lost 0 bases, and 8 bases had no gene match. The CDR3 sequence is 17 residues long. Germline CDR1 is SGHTS and CDR2 is YDEGEE. The CDR3 loop is CASSLGAWTGGEETQYF. CDR3 DNA: TGTGCCAGCAGCTTGGGGGCCTGGACAGGGGGGGAAGAGACCCAGTACTTC.

The chain couples TRBV9 to TRBJ2-3; 8 bases fit TRBD2. The CDR3 runs to 15 residues. V shed 4 bases and J 4 bases; nucleotides not matched to a gene: 8. From germline, CDR1 is SGDLS and CDR2 YYNGEE. The CDR3 DNA reads as TGTGCCAGCAGCCTCCAAGGCGGGGGGCCAGATACGCAGTATTTT. This translates into CASSLQGGGPDTQYF.

The chain has TRBV27 and TRBJ1-6; D not resolved. Germline CDR1 MNHEY, CDR2 SMNVEV (reference sequence). The CDR3 is 13 residues long. Trimming removed 3 bases from V and 10 bases from J, with 10 bases in between. The CDR3 reads CASSFGGPSPLHF. The CDR3 coding sequence is TGTGCCAGCAGTTTCGGAGGCCCCTCACCCCTCCACTTT.

The gene calls are TRBV6-1 and TRBJ1-5; 10 nucleotides line up with TRBD1. V trimming: 6 bases; J trimming: 6 bases; junction bases outside the gene matches: 2. The V gene's germline CDR1 is MNHNS and CDR2 SASEGT. CDR3 length: 13 residues. The CDR3 here is CASRGTGVQPQHF. CDR3 bases: TGTGCCAGCAGAGGGACAGGGGTTCAGCCCCAGCATTTT.

This sequence joins TRBV14 and TRBJ2-5; D is ambiguous. CDR3 size: 15 residues. Trimming pared 0 bases from V and 2 bases from J, leaving 10 bases between. Germline V gene lookup returns CDR1 SGHDN and CDR2 FVKESK. This CDR3 is CASSQDMGRQETQYF. CDR3 DNA: TGTGCCAGCAGCCAAGATATGGGCAGACAAGAGACCCAGTACTTC.

V and J are TRBV5-7 and TRBJ1-5, with D unclear. TRBV5-7 is designated an ORF whose function remains uncertain. The CDR3 length is 16 residues. Trimming shortened V by 6 bases and J by 6 bases, and 22 bases separated the two germline ends. This CDR3 is CASTELRERVSQPQHF. In nucleotides, the CDR3 is TGTGCCAGCACCGAGCTCCGGGAACGTGTCAGTCAGCCCCAGCATTTT.